Below, 18 T cell receptor beta chains from the same sample are listed, as sequenced in a study of CD4+ T cells in melanoma. Here immunoSEQ multiplex PCR was the method, and the copy in TCRdb shows in-frame clones only, minus some. Among 50,000 to 60,000 clones listed, roughly three quarters were seen once. The specimen was tumor tissue. These receptors originate from a human donor with melanoma.

This clone was counted a few times. V usage is TRBV28 and J usage is TRBJ1-4; the D is unclear. Germline assignment: CDR1 MDHEN and CDR2 SYDVKM. The V gene lost 6 bases and the J gene lost 7 bases, with 21 bases spanning the gap. The CDR3 spans 16 residues. Here the CDR3 reads CASSDRWEELVEKLFF. In nucleotides, the CDR3 is TGTGCCAGCAGCGACCGGTGGGAGGAGTTAGTTGAAAAACTGTTTTTT.

This clone was recorded many times. J is TRBJ1-6 and V is TRBV9; possibly TRBD1 for D (6 bases). The germline gives CDR1 SGDLS, CDR2 YYNGEE. CDR3 length: 15 amino acids. The V gene lost 3 bases and the J gene lost 5 bases, with 12 bases spanning the gap. The CDR3 sequence is CASSAGQTNNSPLHF. The CDR3 DNA reads TGTGCCAGCAGCGCTGGACAGACGAATAATTCACCCCTCCACTTT.

The V call is TRBV4-2, the J call TRBJ2-7, with 9 bases matching TRBD2. Unmatched junction bases numbered 5, after V lost 0 bases and J lost 2 bases. The length of the CDR3 is 16 residues. Per the germline V gene, CDR1 is LGHNA and CDR2 is YNFKEQ. CDR3 in amino acids: CASSQDETSGAYEQYF. For the CDR3, the DNA is TGTGCCAGCAGCCAAGATGAGACTAGCGGTGCCTACGAGCAGTACTTC.

This clone appeared once. This chain links TRBV4-3 with TRBJ2-7; D may be TRBD1 (6 bases). CDR1 is LGHNA, CDR2 YSLEER, per germline. Trimming left V 1 base short and J 2 bases short, with 15 bases between. The CDR3 has 16 amino acids. The CDR3 loop is CASSQGPTGRPYEQYF. CDR3 DNA sequence: TGCGCCAGCAGCCAAGGCCCCACAGGGAGACCCTACGAGCAGTACTTC.

The rearrangement uses TRBV30 and TRBJ1-5, with D possibly TRBD1 on 5 matching bases. The V gene lost 0 bases and the J gene lost 4 bases, with 7 bases spanning the gap. From germline, CDR1 is GTSNPN and CDR2 SVGIG (reference sequence). The length of the CDR3 is 13 residues. CDR3 nucleotide sequence: TGTGCCTGGAGTGTACAGGTTAATCAGCCCCAGCATTTT. Its translation is CAWSVQVNQPQHF.

The genes are TRBV1 and TRBJ1-4. TRBV1 is an annotated pseudogene. CDR3 length equals 16 residues. The CDR3 DNA sequence: TGCACCAGCAGCCAAGATCCCCGGGAACATCCTGAAAAACTGTTTTTT. It encodes CTSSQDPREHPEKLFF.

This chain joins TRBV2 and TRBJ2-7; no clear D. The germline V gene encodes CDR1 SNHLY and CDR2 FYNNEI. The CDR3 totals 14 residues. With 3 bases removed from V and 8 bases from J, the gap between germline ends came to 17 bases. The chain's CDR3 is CASSEVRSSPQQYF. CDR3 coding DNA: TGTGCCAGCAGTGAGGTTAGGTCCTCCCCGCAGCAGTACTTC. Supplemented by reference TRBV2 and TRBJ2-7, the full variable domain reads EPEVTQTPSHQVTQMGQEVILRCVPISNHLYFYWYRQILGQKVEFLVSFYNNEISEKSEIFDDQFSVERPDGSNFTLKIRSTKLEDSAMYFCASSEVRSSPQQYFGPGTRLTVT.

V and J are TRBV18 and TRBJ2-7; D unclear. CDR1 and CDR2 (germline): KGHSH, LQKENI. The CDR3 has 13 amino acids. Between the trimmed V and J ends, which lost 2 bases and 2 bases, there was a span of 7 bases. CDR3 residues: CASSPVQTYEQYF. In DNA form, the CDR3 reads TGTGCCAGCTCACCAGTCCAGACCTACGAGCAGTACTTC.

This clone occurred a few times. V usage is TRBV12-5 and J usage is TRBJ1-6; no definite D call. V shed 2 bases and J shed 8 bases, with 7 bases lying between them. This CDR3 is 13 amino acids long. Germline CDR1 is LGHNT and CDR2 is FRNRAP. The CDR3 coding sequence is TGTGCTAGTGGTTTGCCCCCCTATTCACCCCTCCACTTT. Residues: CASGLPPYSPLHF. The full variable domain, completed using reference TRBV12-5 and TRBJ1-6, is DARVTQTPRHKVTEMGQEVTMRCQPILGHNTVFWYRQTMMQGLELLAYFRNRAPLDDSGMPKDRFSAEMPDATLATLKIQPSEPRDSAVYFCASGLPPYSPLHFGNGTRLTVT.

This clone has a single count. V and J are TRBV9 and TRBJ2-6, with 7 bases aligning to TRBD2. Germline V gene data show CDR1 as SGDLS and CDR2 as YYNGEE. The CDR3 is 16 amino acids. With 1 base clipped from V and 3 bases from J, the junction kept 4 bases outside the gene matches. Written as DNA, the CDR3 is TGTGCCAGCAGCGTACGAGCGGGGTTTGGGGCCAACGTCCTGACTTTC. This gives the protein CASSVRAGFGANVLTF.

This clone was detected once. This chain links TRBV5-4 with TRBJ2-3, with 7 bases identical to TRBD2. The CDR3 loop spans 16 amino acids. Germline V CDR1 and CDR2: SGHNT, YYREEE (reference sequence). V trimming: 4 bases; J trimming: 0 bases; junction bases outside the gene matches: 8. The DNA of the CDR3 is TGTGCCAGCAGCCTCCCAGGGAGGGGTAGCACAGATACGCAGTATTTT. Translating gives CASSLPGRGSTDTQYF.

V is TRBV27 and J is TRBJ2-2; 10 nucleotides line up with TRBD2. CDR1 MNHEY and CDR2 SMNVEV come from the germline V gene (reference sequence). The CDR3 sequence is 19 residues long. The ends lost 1 base at V and 2 bases at J; junction bases unmatched: 10. The CDR3 bases are TGTGCCAGCAGTTTATGGGGTGTAGCGGGGGGCATAAACACCGGGGAGCTGTTTTTT. It encodes CASSLWGVAGGINTGELFF.

The chain combines TRBV4-3 with TRBJ1-6, with D unclear. Germline V gives CDR1 LGHNA, CDR2 YSLEER. This CDR3 region has 13 residues. Trimming stripped 0 bases from V and 14 bases from J, with 11 bases between. CDR3 in amino acids: CASSQDRERALHF. The CDR3 DNA reads TGCGCCAGCAGCCAAGATCGGGAGCGGGCCCTCCACTTT.

The chain recombines TRBV15 with TRBJ1-1; 8 bases fit TRBD1. The CDR3 sequence is 14 residues long. J was trimmed by 4 bases and V by 6 bases; bases with no gene match: 7. Per germline, CDR1 LNHNV and CDR2 YYDKDF (reference sequence). CDR3 residues: CATREHRGATEAFF. The DNA of the CDR3 is TGTGCCACCAGGGAACACAGGGGGGCCACTGAAGCTTTCTTT.

The J gene is TRBJ2-7, the V gene TRBV14, with 11 nucleotides matching TRBD2. CDR3 size: 14 residues. J was trimmed by 4 bases and V by 4 bases; bases with no gene match: 3. Germline V CDR1 and CDR2: SGHDN, FVKESK. CDR3 sequence (DNA): TGTGCCAGCAGCCTTAGCGGGGGGGCTTACGAGCAGTACTTC. Encoded protein: CASSLSGGAYEQYF. The full variable domain, its missing parts supplied by reference TRBV14 and TRBJ2-7, is EAGVTQFPSHSVIEKGQTVTLRCDPISGHDNLYWYRRVMGKEIKFLLHFVKESKQDESGMPNNRFLAERTGGTYSTLKVQPAELEDSGVYFCASSLSGGAYEQYFGPGTRLTVT.

This clone was detected only a few times. The chain joins TRBV18 to TRBJ2-7, with 7 bases that match TRBD1. The CDR3 runs to 14 residues. Germline lookup yields CDR1 KGHSH and CDR2 LQKENI. V shed 3 bases and J 5 bases; nucleotides not matched to a gene: 7. The CDR3 loop is CASSPSQGVHEQYF. The CDR3 DNA reads TGTGCCAGCTCACCCAGCCAGGGGGTCCACGAGCAGTACTTC.

V is TRBV6-1 and J is TRBJ2-1; D call uncertain. V was shortened by 1 base and J by 10 bases, with 5 bases between the two germline ends. The germline V gene encodes CDR1 MNHNS and CDR2 SASEGT. This CDR3 is built from 11 residues. CDR3: CASSEGIEQFF. The CDR3 DNA is TGTGCCAGCAGTGAAGGCATCGAGCAGTTCTTC.

V gene TRBV4-2 combines with J gene TRBJ1-2; possible D gene TRBD1, 5 bases. Germline CDR1 LGHNA, CDR2 YNFKEQ. The CDR3 is 14 amino acids. V lost 6 bases and J lost 1, with 12 bases in between. The DNA for the CDR3 is TGTGCCAGCAGTACGCTCCAGGGTAACTATGGCTACACCTTC. Its translation is CASSTLQGNYGYTF.